This T cell receptor (beta chain) was observed in a study of cytomegalovirus exposure and HLA in healthy donors. Overall study results and limits: As immune exposure information, only CMV serostatus was available. Some TCR beta chains (roughly 160 of them) were listed as cytomegalovirus-associated.

This CDR3 region has 17 residues. Between the trimmed V and J ends, which lost 4 bases and 2 bases, there was a span of 19 bases. Germline lookup yields CDR1 SGHDT and CDR2 YYEEEE. Among the donors, all were healthy bone marrow donors. Notes on this clone: What it recognizes is unknown.

The PCR employed 60 Vbeta primers together with 13 Jbeta primers. Only in-frame clones appear in the TCRdb table, and some are missing; sequencing was by immunoSEQ multiplex PCR. The repertoire includes about 140,000 clones, more than 60% of them detected once, and 6.5% sits in the top ten. The sample was PBMCs. This chain links TRBV5-6 with TRBJ1-3; D is possibly TRBD1 (6 bases). This TCR was recovered from a woman between 55 and 75 years old in good health and CMV-seronegative. CDR3: CASSQGRTGITGNTIYF. The CDR3 DNA sequence: TGTGCCAGCAGCCAGGGTAGAACAGGGATCACTGGAAACACCATATATTTT.